Sequencing of this TCR beta chain was carried out in a study of shared clonotypes between healthy human individuals. As regards this clone: Its target is unknown.

Donors had no recently reported acute infections or vaccinations and were HIV-negative. Within Nashville, Tennessee resided all donors, each a Caucasian adult. In germline, CDR1 is SGHTA, CDR2 FQGNSA. The CDR3 totals 16 residues. V was pared by 0 bases and J by 4 bases, with 12 bases between. General study results and limits: A generally larger estimated richness was seen in naive subsets than in memory subsets.

Sequencing was at deep level. Sequenced by immunoSEQ multiplex PCR; TCRdb stores in-frame clones only, minus some. The sample yields some 2,400,000 clones, roughly 95% seen once. The chain recombines TRBV7-2 with TRBJ2-2; D uncertain. Sequenced material: naive CD4+ T cells sorted from blood. Subset defined: CD45RA+ positively selected. This clonotype originated in a man younger than 35 in good health. CDR3 DNA sequence: TGTGCCAGCAGCTTAGCAGTCGTGGGTTCCACCGGGGAGCTGTTTTTT. Its translation is CASSLAVVGSTGELFF.